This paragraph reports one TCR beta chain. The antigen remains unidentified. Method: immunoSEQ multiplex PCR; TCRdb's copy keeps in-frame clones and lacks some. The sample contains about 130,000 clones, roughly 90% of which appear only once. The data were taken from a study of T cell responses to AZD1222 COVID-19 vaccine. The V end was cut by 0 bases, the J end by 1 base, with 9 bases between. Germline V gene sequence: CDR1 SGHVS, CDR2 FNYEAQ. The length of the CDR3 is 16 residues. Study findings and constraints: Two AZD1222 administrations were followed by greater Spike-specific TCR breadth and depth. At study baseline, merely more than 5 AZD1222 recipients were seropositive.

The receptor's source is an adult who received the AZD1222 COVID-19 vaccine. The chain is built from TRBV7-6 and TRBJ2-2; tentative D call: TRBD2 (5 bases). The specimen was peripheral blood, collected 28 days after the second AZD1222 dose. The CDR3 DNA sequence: TGTGCCAGCAGCTTAGCGCCTAGCAGGAACACCGGGGAGCTGTTTTTT. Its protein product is CASSLAPSRNTGELFF. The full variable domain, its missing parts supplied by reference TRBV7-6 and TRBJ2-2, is GAGVSQSPRYKVTKRGQDVALRCDPISGHVSLYWYRQALGQGPEFLTYFNYEAQQDKSGLPNDRFSAERPEGSISTLTIQRTEQRDSAMYRCASSLAPSRNTGELFFGEGSRLTVL.